The 17 T cell receptor beta chains below come from one sample, sequenced in a study of T cell repertoires in cytomegalovirus infection. TCRdb re-analysed the reads in MiXCR, keeping a single row per CDR3 protein. The sample has about 300,000 distinct CDR3 sequences, roughly a tenth seen once. What was sequenced was PBMCs. These TCRs come from a human donor in good health (CMV status not recorded). Some clones in this sample may be carry-over from other donors' samples.

As concerns this clonotype: A read error may be the cause here, since a much bigger clone is one base away. The rearrangement joins TRBV25-1 to TRBJ2-3, with D possibly TRBD2 on 5 matching bases. Germline V CDR1 and CDR2: MGHDK, SYGVNS. The CDR3 runs 16 residues. The CDR3: CGSPEGPELGSDTQYF. The CDR3, as DNA: TGTGGCAGCCCTGAGGGCCCTGAACTAGGGTCAGATACGCAGTATTTT.

This clonotype was seen at least ten times. The rearrangement joins TRBV4-2 to TRBJ1-1; D remains ambiguous. The ends were cut back, 3 bases at V and 3 bases at J, with 14 bases in the middle. Germline-derived CDR1 and CDR2 are LGHNA and YNFKEQ. This CDR3 contains 15 residues. CDR3 nucleotides: TGTGCCAGCAGCCATTTCGGAGATTCGGACACTGAAGCTTTCTTT. Residues: CASSHFGDSDTEAFF.

This clonotype was observed many times. In DNA, the CDR3 is TGCAGCGTCTGGACGGGGGCGGGTGGCTACACCTTC. This sequence encodes CSVWTGAGGYTF. The J gene is TRBJ1-2, the V gene TRBV29-1; maybe TRBD1 (6 bases). The CDR3 consists of 12 residues. The V end lost 6 bases, the J end lost 7 bases, and 15 bases lay between the germline ends. The germline gives CDR1 SQVTM, CDR2 ANQGSEA.

This CDR3 is CASSPQDTEAFF. The DNA of the CDR3 is TGTGCCAGCAGTCCCCAAGACACTGAAGCTTTCTTT. The V and J genes are TRBV28 and TRBJ1-1; no clear D. The CDR3 totals 12 residues. The V gene lost 5 bases and the J gene lost 3 bases, with 7 bases spanning the gap. The germline V gene encodes CDR1 MDHEN and CDR2 SYDVKM.

The chain joins TRBV20-1 to TRBJ2-3; D gene unclear. The CDR3 spans 16 residues. CDR1 and CDR2 (germline): DFQATT, SNEGSKA (reference sequence). V gave up 5 bases and J gave up 0 bases, with 18 bases separating them. The CDR3 loop reads CSASPNWASSTDTQYF. The CDR3 DNA reads TGCAGTGCTTCCCCGAACTGGGCTTCTAGCACAGATACGCAGTATTTT.

This clonotype was seen many times. The chain is built from TRBV14 and TRBJ1-3, with D unresolved. V shed 2 bases and J shed 9 bases, with 14 bases lying between them. This CDR3 is 14 amino acids long. The germline gives CDR1 SGHDN, CDR2 FVKESK. The CDR3 region has the DNA TGTGCCAGCAGCCAAACCGTGACTGCCTCCACCATATATTTT. As protein: CASSQTVTASTIYF.

This clonotype was detected a few times. The V call is TRBV20-1, the J call TRBJ2-7, with D unclear. V was pared by 1 base and J by 2 bases, with 9 bases between. The germline V gene encodes CDR1 DFQATT and CDR2 SNEGSKA (reference sequence). The CDR3 sequence is 13 residues long. The CDR3 DNA follows: TGCAGTGCTAGAGGACGAGAAACCTACGAGCAGTACTTC. This translates into CSARGRETYEQYF.

The chain links TRBV5-1 to TRBJ2-1; perhaps TRBD1 as D (5 bases). Germline-derived CDR1 and CDR2 are SGHRS and YFSETQ. This CDR3 region has 20 residues. V lost 4 bases and J 4 bases, leaving 30 bases between the germline ends. The CDR3 coding sequence is TGCGCCAGCAGCCCCGTTAGGCCAGGGCTGGGGTCTCGAATATACAATGAGCAGTTCTTC. The encoded protein is CASSPVRPGLGSRIYNEQFF.

This clonotype was recorded at least ten times. The J gene is TRBJ2-7, the V gene TRBV7-2; D might be TRBD1 (6 bases). CDR1 and CDR2 (germline): SGHTA, FQGNSA. The CDR3 extends over 15 amino acids. Trimming removed 1 base at V and 3 bases at J, with 13 bases between. The CDR3 nucleotides are TGTGCCAGCAGCTTAGGGGACATCCCCTTCTACGAGCAGTACTTC. The encoded protein is CASSLGDIPFYEQYF.

V and J are TRBV28 and TRBJ1-2; 7 positions match TRBD1. The CDR3 totals 14 residues. The germline V gene has CDR1 MDHEN and CDR2 SYDVKM. The V segment lost 4 bases and the J segment 4 bases; nucleotides outside the gene matches: 6. The DNA for the CDR3 is TGTGCCAGCAGTTCCGGGACAGAGCTCTATGGCTACACCTTC. Its protein product is CASSSGTELYGYTF.

This clonotype was counted at least ten times. CDR3 loop: CASSFYPAGYEQFF. The CDR3 DNA follows: TGTGCCAGCAGCTTCTATCCAGCGGGGTATGAGCAGTTCTTC. V is TRBV7-9 and J is TRBJ2-1, with 7 bases identical to TRBD2. The V gene end was trimmed by 3 bases and the J gene end by 8 bases; junction bases not matched to a gene: 7. CDR1 is SEHNR and CDR2 is FQNEAQ in the germline V gene (reference sequence). CDR3 length equals 14 residues.

This clonotype was recorded at least ten times. V gene TRBV7-8 combines with J gene TRBJ2-7; 7 bases map to TRBD2. Germline V CDR1 and CDR2: SGHVS, FQNEAQ. V lost 5 bases to trimming and J lost 2 bases; unmatched junction nucleotides: 9. The CDR3 consists of 15 residues. CDR3 region: CASSPRGVNAYEQYV. The CDR3 DNA sequence: TGTGCCAGCAGCCCACGGGGGGTTAACGCCTACGAGCAGTACGTC.

This clonotype was picked up many times. V is TRBV7-2 and J is TRBJ1-2; a possible D gene is TRBD1 (6 bases). The CDR3 runs 17 residues. Germline V CDR1 and CDR2: SGHTA, FQGNSA. V was clipped by 1 base and J by 0 bases, with 15 bases between them. CDR3 amino acids: CASSLGAGEESNYGYTF. The DNA of the CDR3 is TGTGCCAGCAGCTTAGGGGCAGGGGAGGAATCTAACTATGGCTACACCTTC.

This clonotype occurred many times. V gene TRBV28 combines with J gene TRBJ1-1; D is perhaps TRBD1 (5 bases). The CDR3 is 17 amino acids. Trimming removed 4 bases at V and 2 bases at J, with 20 bases between. Per germline, CDR1 MDHEN and CDR2 SYDVKM. In DNA form, the CDR3 reads TGTGCCAGCAGTTATTTAGTGGGTGCAGGGCAAAACACTGAAGCTTTCTTT. This codes for CASSYLVGAGQNTEAFF.

This clonotype was counted at least ten times. This chain joins TRBV7-2 and TRBJ2-2; 8 nucleotides agree with TRBD1. The CDR3 has 16 residues. The germline V gene has CDR1 SGHTA and CDR2 FQGNSA. The J segment lost 2 bases and the V segment lost 6 bases, leaving 8 bases of the junction unmatched. The CDR3, as DNA: TGTGCCAGCAGTTCACAGGGGGGCATAAACACCGGGGAGCTGTTTTTT. This translates into CASSSQGGINTGELFF. Using reference TRBV7-2 and TRBJ2-2 for the parts outside the CDR3, the full variable domain is GAGVSQSPSNKVTEKGKDVELRCDPISGHTALYWYRQSLGQGLEFLIYFQGNSAPDKSGLPSDRFSAERTGGSVSTLTIQRTQQEDSAVYLCASSSQGGINTGELFFGEGSRLTVL.

The chain combines TRBV23-1 with TRBJ1-5; D may be TRBD1 (5 bases). TRBV23-1 is noted as an ORF with a role that remains uncertain. The CDR3 runs 16 residues. V shed 0 bases and J shed 5 bases, with 14 bases lying between them. The CDR3 sequence: CASSQSSGQGHQPQHF. The CDR3, as DNA: TGCGCCAGCAGTCAATCGAGCGGGCAGGGTCATCAGCCCCAGCATTTT.

This clonotype was recorded many times. J is TRBJ1-5 and V is TRBV28; no definite D call. Germline values: CDR1 MDHEN, CDR2 SYDVKM. There are 12 residues in the CDR3. Deletions cut 3 bases from V and 2 bases from J, with 2 bases between. CDR3 region: CASSFGNQPQHF. The CDR3 DNA reads TGTGCCAGCAGTTTCGGCAATCAGCCCCAGCATTTT.